One and the same sample provided the 8 T cell receptor beta chains below, sequenced in a study of cytomegalovirus exposure and HLA in healthy donors. Generated by immunoSEQ multiplex PCR, the TCRdb table keeps only in-frame clones and is missing some. The sample carries 250,000 to 350,000 clones, about nine tenths recorded once. Sequencing used PBMCs. These receptor sequences come from a woman younger than 30 in good health and CMV-seronegative.

CDR3 sequence: CASSLAPRTGSYGYTF. The CDR3 DNA reads TGTGCCAGCAGCTTGGCCCCAAGGACAGGATCCTATGGCTACACCTTC. V is TRBV7-6 and J is TRBJ1-2; 7 bases match TRBD1. The CDR3 runs to 16 residues. Germline CDR1 reads SGHVS; CDR2 reads FNYEAQ. V gave up 3 bases and J gave up 4 bases; unmatched junction bases: 11. Full variable domain (remainder filled in from reference TRBV7-6 and TRBJ1-2): GAGVSQSPRYKVTKRGQDVALRCDPISGHVSLYWYRQALGQGPEFLTYFNYEAQQDKSGLPNDRFSAERPEGSISTLTIQRTEQRDSAMYRCASSLAPRTGSYGYTFGSGTRLTVV.

The J gene is TRBJ2-7, the V gene TRBV7-2; 9 nucleotides match TRBD2. This CDR3 has 13 residues. The V segment lost 4 bases and the J segment 7 bases; nucleotides outside the gene matches: 5. Germline assignment: CDR1 SGHTA and CDR2 FQGNSA. The CDR3 sequence: CASSSSGGWEQYF. As DNA, the CDR3 is TGTGCCAGCAGCTCAAGCGGGGGGTGGGAGCAGTACTTC.

The chain recombines TRBV13 with TRBJ2-3; D might be TRBD2 (6 bases). V lost 8 bases, J lost 5 bases, and 17 bases lay in between. CDR3 length: 14 amino acids. The germline V gene has CDR1 PRHDT and CDR2 FYEKMQ (reference sequence). CDR3 residues: CASAGPPAEDTQYF. CDR3 DNA sequence: TGTGCCAGCGCGGGGCCCCCGGCCGAAGATACGCAGTATTTT.

This clone was picked up one time. The genes are TRBV4-1 and TRBJ1-5; D possibly corresponds to TRBD1 (5 bases). V dropped 2 bases and J dropped 5 bases, with 16 bases sitting between them. The CDR3 is made up of 16 amino acids. Germline CDR1 MGHRA, CDR2 YSYEKL. CDR3 sequence (DNA): TGCGCCAGCAGCCAACCGCGGGAGGGGCTGGATCAGCCCCAGCATTTT. Translation gives CASSQPREGLDQPQHF.

The chain uses TRBV4-3 and TRBJ2-1; 8 bases agree with TRBD1. V shed 0 bases, J shed 7 bases, and the junction held 5 bases outside the gene matches. This CDR3 contains 15 residues. Germline V gene sequence: CDR1 LGHNA, CDR2 YSLEER. CDR3: CASSQDRGPRNEQFF. The CDR3 DNA follows: TGCGCCAGCAGCCAAGACAGGGGGCCGCGTAATGAGCAGTTCTTC.

The chain couples TRBV7-9 to TRBJ2-7; D is perhaps TRBD2 (5 bases). The ends were cut back, 4 bases at V and 4 bases at J, with 11 bases in the middle. The V gene's germline CDR1 is SEHNR and CDR2 FQNEAQ (reference sequence). The CDR3 contains 13 residues. CDR3 in amino acids: CASSSSPGYEQYF. The CDR3 coding sequence is TGTGCCAGCAGCTCAAGCCCGGGGTACGAGCAGTACTTC. The full variable domain, completed using reference TRBV7-9 and TRBJ2-7, is DTGVSQNPRHKITKRGQNVTFRCDPISEHNRLYWYRQTLGQGPEFLTYFQNEAQLEKSRLLSDRFSAERPKGSFSTLEIQRTEQGDSAMYLCASSSSPGYEQYFGPGTRLTVT.

The genes are TRBV2 and TRBJ2-5; maybe TRBD2 (5 bases). The V and J ends lost 11 bases and 0 bases respectively, with 7 bases between them. Per the germline V gene, CDR1 is SNHLY and CDR2 is FYNNEI. CDR3 length: 11 amino acids. The CDR3 loop is CAGLDQETQYF. The CDR3 DNA reads as TGTGCCGGACTCGACCAAGAGACCCAGTACTTC.

The chain carries TRBV6-5 and TRBJ2-7; 10 bases agree with TRBD2. Germline assignment: CDR1 MNHEY and CDR2 SVGAGI. The V and J ends lost 1 base and 6 bases, in that order; junction bases with no gene match: 6. The CDR3 has 15 residues. DNA for the CDR3: TGTGCCAGCAGTTACTTGAAAGCGGGAGGGTTCGAGCAGTACTTC. It yields the protein CASSYLKAGGFEQYF.